The present entry profiles one T cell receptor (beta chain) with its context. Its antigen is undetermined. The entry originates in a study of T-cell memory formation after mild COVID-19. Whole-study findings and limits: Clones contracting day 15 to 85 were balanced CD4/CD8; later expanders leaned CD4+. Confirmation of SARS-CoV-2 specificity was lacking for second-wave clones peaking day 37.

V shed 2 bases, J shed 7 bases, and the junction held 13 bases outside the gene matches. Germline CDR1 SGHAT, CDR2 FQNNGV. CDR3 length equals 18 residues. Via MiXCR, TCRdb re-called the 5' RACE reads, giving one row per CDR3 protein. The table has hundreds of thousands of distinct CDR3 sequences, roughly a quarter seen once; the top ten hold about 8.7%. The TCR originated in an adult woman who had mild COVID-19 (a few samples of this study predate the infection). Cell type and time point are not known. This chain joins TRBV11-2 and TRBJ1-6; 8 bases match TRBD1. The specimen was PBMCs or a T cell subset sorted from them (not recorded which). The CDR3 bases are TGTGCCAGCAGCTTACGCGGCCATCGGACAGGGCGCAATTCACCCCTCCACTTT. Encoded protein: CASSLRGHRTGRNSPLHF.